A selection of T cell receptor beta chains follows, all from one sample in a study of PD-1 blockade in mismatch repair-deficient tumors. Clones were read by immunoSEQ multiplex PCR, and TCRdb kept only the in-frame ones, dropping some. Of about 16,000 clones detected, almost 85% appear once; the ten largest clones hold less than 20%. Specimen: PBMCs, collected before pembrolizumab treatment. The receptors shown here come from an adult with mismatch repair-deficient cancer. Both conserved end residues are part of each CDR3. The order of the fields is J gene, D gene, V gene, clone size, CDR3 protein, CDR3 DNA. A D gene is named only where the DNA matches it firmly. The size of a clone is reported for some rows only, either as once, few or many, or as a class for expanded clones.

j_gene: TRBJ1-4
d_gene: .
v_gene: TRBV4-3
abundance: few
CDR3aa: CASSQDGVRLAKLFF
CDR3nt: TGCGCCAGCAGCCAAGATGGGGTGAGGCTCGCAAAACTGTTTTTT

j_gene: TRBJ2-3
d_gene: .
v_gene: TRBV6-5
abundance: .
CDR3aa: CASSPYLSAADTQYF
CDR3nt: TGTGCCAGCAGCCCCTATCTGAGTGCGGCAGATACGCAGTATTTT

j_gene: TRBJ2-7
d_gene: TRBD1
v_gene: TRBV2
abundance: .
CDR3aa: CASKTGVDEQYF
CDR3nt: TGTGCCAGCAAGACAGGGGTCGACGAGCAGTACTTC

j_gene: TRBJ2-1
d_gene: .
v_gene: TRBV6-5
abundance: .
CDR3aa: CASRRDLIPPNEQFF
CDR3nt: TGTGCCAGCAGGAGGGACCTCATCCCCCCCAATGAGCAGTTCTTC

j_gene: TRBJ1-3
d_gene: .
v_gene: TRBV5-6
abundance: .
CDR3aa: CASSLDGPAGNTIYF
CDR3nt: TGTGCCAGCAGCTTGGACGGACCGGCTGGAAACACCATATATTTT

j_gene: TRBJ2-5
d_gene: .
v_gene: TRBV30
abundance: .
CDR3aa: CAWAPRGRQETQYF
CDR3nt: TGTGCCTGGGCTCCCCGGGGCAGACAAGAGACCCAGTACTTC

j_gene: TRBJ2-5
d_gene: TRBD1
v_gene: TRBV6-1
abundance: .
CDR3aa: CASSAGTGYETQYF
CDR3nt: TGTGCCAGCAGTGCCGGGACAGGGTACGAGACCCAGTACTTC

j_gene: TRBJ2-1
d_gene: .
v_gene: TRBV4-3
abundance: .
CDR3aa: CASSQDNLARDEQFF
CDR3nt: TGCGCCAGCAGCCAAGATAACCTAGCACGCGATGAGCAGTTCTTC

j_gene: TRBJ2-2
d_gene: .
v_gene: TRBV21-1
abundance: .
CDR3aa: CASSGTSGRRNTGELFF
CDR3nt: TGTGCCAGCAGCGGGACTAGCGGGAGAAGGAACACCGGGGAGCTGTTTTTT

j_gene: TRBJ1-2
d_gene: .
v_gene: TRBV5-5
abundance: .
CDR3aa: CASSLGPEPNYGYTF
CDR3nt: TGTGCCAGCAGCTTGGGCCCAGAACCAAACTATGGCTACACCTTC

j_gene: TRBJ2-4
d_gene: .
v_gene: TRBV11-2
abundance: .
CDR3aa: CASSPLIGQRPKNIQYF
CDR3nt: TGTGCCAGCAGCCCCTTGATCGGCCAACGTCCCAAAAACATTCAGTACTTC

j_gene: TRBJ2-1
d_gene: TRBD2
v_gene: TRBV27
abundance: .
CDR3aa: CASSLAGGIYEQFF
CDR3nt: TGTGCCAGCAGTTTAGCGGGAGGAATTTATGAGCAGTTCTTC

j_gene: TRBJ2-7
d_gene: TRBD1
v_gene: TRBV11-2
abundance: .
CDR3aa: CASSSLLGQGPYEQYF
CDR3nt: TGTGCCAGCAGCTCTTTATTGGGACAGGGGCCCTACGAGCAGTACTTC

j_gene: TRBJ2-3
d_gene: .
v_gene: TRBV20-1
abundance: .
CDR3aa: CSAAPTDTQYF
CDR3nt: TGCAGTGCTGCCCCCACAGATACGCAGTATTTT

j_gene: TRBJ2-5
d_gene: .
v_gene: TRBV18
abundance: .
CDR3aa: CASSGPRGGGMKTQYF
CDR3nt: TGTGCCAGCTCAGGTCCGCGTGGTGGGGGTATGAAGACCCAGTACTTC

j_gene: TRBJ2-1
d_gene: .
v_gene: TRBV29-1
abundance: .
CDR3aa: CSVGIAVSYNEQFF
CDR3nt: TGCAGCGTTGGAATAGCGGTCTCCTACAATGAGCAGTTCTTC

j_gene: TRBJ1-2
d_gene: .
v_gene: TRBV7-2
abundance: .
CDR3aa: CASSLGTHPNYGYTF
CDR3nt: TGTGCCAGCAGCTTAGGGACACACCCTAACTATGGCTACACCTTC

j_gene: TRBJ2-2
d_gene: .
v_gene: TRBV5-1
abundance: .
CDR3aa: CASSSTATNTGELFF
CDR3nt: TGCGCCAGCAGCTCGACAGCGACGAACACCGGGGAGCTGTTTTTT

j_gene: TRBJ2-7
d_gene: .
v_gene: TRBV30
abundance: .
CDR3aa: CAWRDTFYEQYF
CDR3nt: TGTGCCTGGAGGGACACCTTCTACGAGCAGTACTTC

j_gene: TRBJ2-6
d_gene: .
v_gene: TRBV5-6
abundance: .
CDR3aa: CASSLVGTGANVLTF
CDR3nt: TGTGCCAGCAGCTTGGTGGGGACTGGGGCCAACGTCCTGACTTTC

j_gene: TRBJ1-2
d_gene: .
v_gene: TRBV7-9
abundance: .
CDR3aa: CASSARDNLANGYTF
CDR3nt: TGTGCCAGCAGCGCGCGGGACAACCTAGCTAATGGCTACACCTTC

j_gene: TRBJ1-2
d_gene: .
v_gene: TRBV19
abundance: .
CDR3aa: CASSMRGSRVNYGYTF
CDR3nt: TGTGCCAGTAGTATGAGGGGAAGCAGGGTGAACTATGGCTACACCTTC

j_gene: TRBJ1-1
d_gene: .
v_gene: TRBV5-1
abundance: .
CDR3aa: CASSLGGGNTEAFF
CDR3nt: TGCGCCAGCAGCTTGGGTGGCGGGAACACTGAAGCTTTCTTT

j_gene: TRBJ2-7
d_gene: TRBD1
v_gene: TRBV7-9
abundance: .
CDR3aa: CATTGDSYEQYF
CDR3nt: TGTGCCACAACAGGGGACTCCTACGAGCAGTACTTC

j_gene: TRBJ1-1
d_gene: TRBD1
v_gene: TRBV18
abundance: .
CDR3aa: CASSEDRTNTEAFF
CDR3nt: TGTGCCAGCTCAGAGGACAGGACGAACACTGAAGCTTTCTTT

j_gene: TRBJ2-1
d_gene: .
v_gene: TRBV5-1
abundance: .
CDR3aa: CASSSIGQRYNEQFF
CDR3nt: TGCGCCAGCAGCTCGATAGGACAGCGCTACAATGAGCAGTTCTTC

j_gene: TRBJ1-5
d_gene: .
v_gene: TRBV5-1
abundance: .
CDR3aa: CASSLQGGSNQPQHF
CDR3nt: TGCGCCAGCAGCTTGCAGGGAGGGAGCAATCAGCCCCAGCATTTT

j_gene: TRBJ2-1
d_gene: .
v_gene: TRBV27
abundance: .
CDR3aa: CASSIGTVSYNEQFF
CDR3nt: TGTGCCAGCAGTATAGGGACGGTCTCCTACAATGAGCAGTTCTTC

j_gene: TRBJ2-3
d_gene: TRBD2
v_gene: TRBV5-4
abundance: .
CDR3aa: CASSLTYGTSGSTDTQYF
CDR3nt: TGTGCCAGCAGCTTGACCTATGGGACTAGCGGGAGCACAGATACGCAGTATTTT

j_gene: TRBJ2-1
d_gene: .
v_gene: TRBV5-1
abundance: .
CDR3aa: CASSPALGNEQFF
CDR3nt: TGCGCCAGCAGCCCGGCACTAGGTAATGAGCAGTTCTTC

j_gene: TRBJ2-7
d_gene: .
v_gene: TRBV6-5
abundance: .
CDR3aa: CASSLGAGAYEQYF
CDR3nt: TGTGCCAGCAGCCTGGGGGCAGGCGCCTACGAGCAGTACTTC

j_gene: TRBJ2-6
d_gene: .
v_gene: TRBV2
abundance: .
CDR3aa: CASTGLRGPGANVLTF
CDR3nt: TGTGCCAGCACCGGGCTGAGAGGGCCTGGGGCCAACGTCCTGACTTTC

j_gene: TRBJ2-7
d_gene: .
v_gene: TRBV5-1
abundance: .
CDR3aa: CASSDRVRRTAADYEQYF
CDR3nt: TGCGCCAGCAGCGACCGGGTTCGCCGGACCGCCGCGGACTACGAGCAGTACTTC

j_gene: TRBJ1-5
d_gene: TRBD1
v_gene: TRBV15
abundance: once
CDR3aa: CATSSGTGIGYSNQPQHF
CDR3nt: TGTGCCACCAGCTCCGGGACAGGGATAGGATATAGCAATCAGCCCCAGCATTTT